This is a list of T cell receptor beta chains from one sample in a study of blood T cell repertoires in COVID-19. Sequencing used immunoSEQ multiplex PCR; TCRdb keeps in-frame clones, though not all of them. The sample includes approximately 260,000 clones, roughly nine tenths seen only once; the top ten take under 2.5%. Material: PBMCs or T cells enriched from blood (not recorded which). The origin of the receptors is a woman aged 60-75 years who had recovered from COVID-19. The CDR3 runs from the conserved cysteine through the conserved F or W. A D gene is named only where the DNA matches it firmly. Clone size is not always given. Where it is, it says once, few, many or a class for expanded clones.

V gene,J gene,clone size,D gene,CDR3 protein,CDR3 DNA
TRBV11-3,TRBJ2-5,once,NA,CASSSRGGRETQYF,TGTGCCAGCAGCTCTAGGGGCGGCCGTGAGACCCAGTACTTC
TRBV9,TRBJ2-1,NA,NA,CASSAPPGGTNEQFF,TGTGCCAGCAGCGCGCCCCCCGGGGGAACCAATGAGCAGTTCTTC
TRBV4-1,TRBJ2-5,NA,TRBD2,CASSQVGQRGGHETQYF,TGCGCCAGCAGCCAAGTCGGTCAGCGGGGGGGCCACGAGACCCAGTACTTC
TRBV5-1,TRBJ1-1,NA,NA,CASSPSGGGETEAFF,TGCGCCAGCAGCCCATCTGGGGGAGGTGAGACTGAAGCTTTCTTT
TRBV10-3,TRBJ1-5,NA,TRBD1,CAISEGGTGSQPQHF,TGTGCCATCAGTGAAGGTGGGACAGGGAGCCAGCCCCAGCATTTT
TRBV28,TRBJ2-1,NA,NA,CASILAPTTNEQFF,TGTGCCAGCATCCTCGCTCCGACAACCAATGAGCAGTTCTTC
TRBV11-3,TRBJ2-5,NA,TRBD1,CASSPSPGQGKETQYF,TGTGCCAGCAGCCCAAGCCCGGGACAGGGCAAAGAGACCCAGTACTTC
TRBV6-5,TRBJ2-3,NA,TRBD2,CASQRVGGDTQYF,TGTGCCAGCCAGCGGGTGGGGGGGGATACGCAGTATTTT
TRBV19,TRBJ1-3,NA,NA,CASVRGRTVTGNTIYF,TGTGCCAGCGTCCGGGGCCGGACAGTTACTGGAAACACCATATATTTT
TRBV29-1,TRBJ1-5,NA,NA,CSVGDSYQPQHF,TGCAGCGTTGGCGACAGCTATCAGCCCCAGCATTTT
TRBV3-1/TRBV3-2,TRBJ1-5,NA,TRBD1,CASSQTTGVGPQHF,TGTGCCAGCAGCCAAACCACAGGGGTAGGACCCCAGCATTTT
TRBV24-1,TRBJ1-2,NA,TRBD1,CATSPGQDVGYTF,TGTGCCACCAGCCCTGGACAGGACGTTGGCTACACCTTC
TRBV9,TRBJ1-3,NA,NA,CASSEGVAGNTIYF,TGTGCCAGCAGCGAGGGGGTTGCTGGAAACACCATATATTTT
TRBV7-8,TRBJ1-5,NA,NA,CASSLDWKGGYDQPQHF,TGTGCCAGCAGCTTAGACTGGAAAGGGGGATATGATCAGCCCCAGCATTTT
TRBV7-2,TRBJ2-5,NA,NA,CASSLQETQYF,TGTGCCAGCAGCCTTCAAGAGACCCAGTACTTC
TRBV7-9,TRBJ2-3,NA,NA,CASTLGGQQTDTQYF,TGTGCCAGCACCCTGGGGGGTCAGCAGACAGATACGCAGTATTTT
TRBV5-1,TRBJ1-1,NA,NA,CASSSLSTGHTEAFF,TGCGCCAGCAGCTCCTTATCGACAGGACACACTGAAGCTTTCTTT
TRBV11-3,TRBJ2-1,NA,TRBD2,CASSFTGGPYNEQFF,TGTGCCAGCAGCTTCACGGGAGGGCCCTACAATGAGCAGTTCTTC
TRBV5-6,TRBJ1-1,NA,NA,CASSSGQLNTEAFF,TGTGCCAGCAGCTCCGGACAGCTGAACACTGAAGCTTTCTTT
TRBV9,TRBJ2-2,few,NA,CASSVGHPGELFF,TGTGCCAGCAGCGTAGGACACCCCGGGGAGCTGTTTTTT
TRBV7-6,TRBJ2-7,NA,NA,CASSLWSSNDYEQYF,TGTGCCAGCAGCTTATGGTCTAGCAACGACTACGAGCAGTACTTC
TRBV7-6,TRBJ1-2,NA,NA,CASSYDRGSYTF,TGTGCCAGCAGCTACGACCGGGGAAGCTACACCTTC
TRBV28,TRBJ1-2,NA,NA,CASSFGGSLDYTF,TGTGCCAGCAGTTTTGGGGGCTCGCTAGACTACACCTTC
TRBV9,TRBJ1-6,NA,TRBD1,CASSVEGTGNSPLHF,TGTGCCAGCAGCGTAGAAGGGACAGGCAATTCACCCCTCCACTTT
TRBV9,TRBJ1-1,NA,TRBD1,CASSVVRGRSEAFF,TGTGCCAGCAGCGTAGTCAGGGGGAGGTCTGAAGCTTTCTTT
TRBV11-3,TRBJ2-7,NA,NA,CASSNRQVYEQYF,TGTGCCAGCAGCAACCGACAGGTCTACGAGCAGTACTTC
TRBV2,TRBJ2-5,NA,TRBD2,CASSTGRRGTQYF,TGTGCCAGCAGTACCGGGAGGCGGGGGACCCAGTACTTC
TRBV19,TRBJ1-1,NA,NA,CASNYRAMNTEAFF,TGTGCCAGCAATTACAGAGCCATGAACACTGAAGCTTTCTTT
TRBV7-3,TRBJ2-5,NA,NA,CASSPTGLQETQYF,TGTGCCAGCAGCCCAACGGGGTTACAAGAGACCCAGTACTTC
TRBV10-1,TRBJ1-2,NA,NA,CASSEDRNYGYTF,TGCGCCAGCAGTGAAGACAGGAACTATGGCTACACCTTC
TRBV6-5,TRBJ1-3,NA,NA,CASSPVVGNTIYF,TGTGCCAGCAGCCCCGTTGTCGGAAACACCATATATTTT
TRBV19,TRBJ2-7,NA,TRBD2,CASSISSGNYEQYF,TGTGCCAGTAGTATATCTAGCGGCAACTACGAGCAGTACTTC
TRBV6-5,TRBJ2-7,few,NA,CASSIQVYEQYF,TGTGCCAGCAGTATACAGGTTTACGAGCAGTACTTC
TRBV19,TRBJ2-7,NA,TRBD2,CASSPTGTSGRAAKQYF,TGTGCCAGTAGCCCCACCGGGACTAGCGGGAGGGCCGCTAAGCAGTACTTC
TRBV5-1,TRBJ2-5,NA,NA,CASSLGSGQETQYF,TGCGCCAGCAGCTTGGGTAGCGGCCAAGAGACCCAGTACTTC
TRBV29-1,TRBJ1-2,NA,NA,CSVEPGRRYGYTF,TGCAGCGTTGAACCGGGGAGACGGTATGGCTACACCTTC
TRBV5-1,TRBJ1-1,NA,TRBD1,CASSHKTGTGVAFF,TGCGCCAGCAGCCATAAAACCGGGACAGGAGTAGCTTTCTTT
TRBV10-3,TRBJ2-2,NA,NA,CASRVSSGELFF,TGTGCCTCCAGGGTTTCTAGCGGGGAGCTGTTTTTT
TRBV5-1,TRBJ2-7,once,TRBD2,CASSRGTSGRAHEQYF,TGCGCCAGCAGCCGTGGGACTAGCGGGAGGGCCCACGAGCAGTACTTC
TRBV2,TRBJ1-6,NA,NA,CASSENGVYNSPLHF,TGTGCCAGCAGTGAAAACGGAGTCTATAATTCACCCCTCCACTTT
TRBV19,TRBJ1-1,NA,NA,CASSMGLTNTEAFF,TGTGCCAGTAGTATGGGGCTGACGAACACTGAAGCTTTCTTT
TRBV27,TRBJ2-3,NA,NA,CASSLQGQADTQYF,TGTGCCAGCAGTTTACAGGGGCAGGCAGATACGCAGTATTTT
TRBV3-1/TRBV3-2,TRBJ2-5,many,TRBD2,CASSQRILAGQETQYF,TGTGCCAGCAGCCAACGAATCTTAGCGGGGCAAGAGACCCAGTACTTC
TRBV9,TRBJ1-1,NA,NA,CASSVEGDWEDTEAFF,TGTGCCAGCAGCGTAGAGGGAGACTGGGAGGACACTGAAGCTTTCTTT
TRBV27,TRBJ2-3,NA,NA,CATLPLDRRGDTQYF,TGTGCCACCCTTCCCCTCGACAGAAGGGGAGATACGCAGTATTTT
TRBV18,TRBJ2-4,NA,NA,CASSPAGWGREEAKNIQYF,TGTGCCAGCTCACCGGCCGGTTGGGGGCGAGAGGAAGCCAAAAACATTCAGTACTTC
TRBV7-9,TRBJ2-7,NA,TRBD2,CASRSGTTYYEQYF,TGTGCCAGCAGGTCCGGGACTACTTACTACGAGCAGTACTTC
TRBV19,TRBJ2-5,NA,TRBD1,CASSKTGGETQYF,TGTGCCAGTAGTAAGACAGGGGGGGAGACCCAGTACTTC
TRBV7-9,TRBJ2-7,NA,NA,CASSNPRPGEQYF,TGTGCCAGCAGCAACCCAAGACCGGGAGAGCAGTACTTC
TRBV9,TRBJ1-3,NA,TRBD1,CASSPGTDSSGNTIYF,TGTGCCAGCAGCCCCGGGACAGACTCCTCTGGAAACACCATATATTTT
TRBV5-1,TRBJ2-2,NA,TRBD2,CASSGSGGPTGELFF,TGCGCCAGCAGCGGCAGCGGGGGTCCCACCGGGGAGCTGTTTTTT
TRBV28,TRBJ2-7,NA,NA,CASSHRLVFYEQYF,TGTGCCAGCAGTCATAGACTAGTCTTCTACGAGCAGTACTTC
TRBV12-3/TRBV12-4,TRBJ1-2,once,TRBD1,CASSRDRYGYTF,TGTGCCAGCAGCAGGGACAGGTATGGCTACACCTTC
TRBV28,TRBJ1-1,NA,TRBD1,CASRKHRQGDTEAFF,TGTGCCAGCAGAAAACATAGACAGGGAGACACTGAAGCTTTCTTT